The 23 T cell receptor beta chains presented below share a single source sample, sequenced in a study of blood T cell repertoires in COVID-19. Repertoires were generated with immunoSEQ multiplex PCR, while TCRdb's copy carries only in-frame clones and drops some. The sample lists some 300,000 clones; 75% to 90% were seen once. The specimen was PBMCs or T cells enriched from blood (not recorded which). The receptor set was obtained from a woman in her 40s who had recovered from COVID-19.

This clone is a singleton in its sample. This chain joins TRBV29-1 and TRBJ2-2; D call uncertain. From germline, CDR1 is SQVTM and CDR2 ANQGSEA. The CDR3 runs to 12 residues. The V end was cut by 6 bases, the J end by 5 bases, with 10 bases between. The CDR3 here is CSVIARTGELFF. In DNA form, the CDR3 reads TGCAGCGTCATCGCGCGGACCGGGGAGCTGTTTTTT.

The chain recombines TRBV29-1 with TRBJ2-7, with D tentatively TRBD1 (6 bases). V was cut by 5 bases and J by 6 bases, with 17 bases left in between. Germline V lookup: CDR1 SQVTM, CDR2 ANQGSEA. This CDR3 region has 13 residues. This CDR3 is CSVIQGRVLEQYF. CDR3 bases: TGCAGCGTTATACAGGGTAGAGTACTCGAGCAGTACTTC.

The chain has TRBV21-1 and TRBJ2-2; the table calls TRBD1, which could not be checked here. TRBV21-1 is an annotated pseudogene. The CDR3 consists of 15 residues. Here the CDR3 reads CASRPGTGGTGELFF. DNA of the CDR3: TGTGCCAGCAGGCCCGGGACAGGGGGCACCGGGGAGCTGTTTTTT.

This clone came up a few times. This rearrangement joins TRBV7-9 to TRBJ2-6, with D maybe TRBD1 (7 bases). Trimming left V 11 bases short and J 3 bases short, with 14 bases between. The CDR3 contains 14 residues. Germline-derived CDR1 and CDR2 are SEHNR and FQNEAQ (reference sequence). CDR3 coding DNA: TGTGCCTCAGCAGGGGGACTTGGGGCCAACGTCCTGACTTTC. This translates into CASAGGLGANVLTF.

The chain links TRBV28 to TRBJ2-3; 10 bases fit TRBD2. Germline loops: CDR1 MDHEN, CDR2 SYDVKM. The trim removed 7 bases at V and 3 bases at J, leaving 7 bases unmatched. The CDR3 contains 15 residues. CDR3: CASTEERGGTDTQYF. CDR3 coding DNA: TGTGCCAGCACCGAGGAGCGGGGGGGAACAGATACGCAGTATTTT.

The gene calls are TRBV5-1 and TRBJ1-3; possibly TRBD1 for D (6 bases). The germline CDR1 and CDR2 sequences are SGHRS and YFSETQ. The CDR3 is made up of 16 amino acids. V shed 3 bases and J shed 1 base, with 14 bases lying between them. The CDR3 region has the DNA TGCGCCAGCAGCTCTACTACAGGGTCGTCTGGAAACACCATATATTTT. Amino acid sequence: CASSSTTGSSGNTIYF.

The chain combines TRBV15 with TRBJ2-1; D remains unclear. Per the germline V gene, CDR1 is LNHNV and CDR2 is YYDKDF (reference sequence). There are 14 residues in the CDR3. V lost 0 bases, J lost 16 bases, and 19 bases lay in between. This chain's CDR3 is CATSRDGLRPLAFF. The CDR3 DNA follows: TGTGCCACCAGCAGAGACGGATTGAGGCCCCTCGCTTTCTTC.

The J gene is TRBJ2-2, the V gene TRBV6-6; 7 nucleotides match TRBD1. CDR3 length: 16 residues. Trimming cost V 5 bases and J 1 base; bases outside gene matches: 7. Germline V gene sequence: CDR1 MNHNY, CDR2 SVGAGI (reference sequence). CDR3 bases: TGTGCCAGCAGTCCCACTAGGACAGGGAACACCGGGGAGCTGTTTTTT. Translated, it gives CASSPTRTGNTGELFF.

The CDR3 nucleotides read TGTGCCAGCAGCCAGGGGGGAAATTCACCCCTCCACTTT. Its translation is CASSQGGNSPLHF. The V call is TRBV14, the J call TRBJ1-6; tentatively, D is TRBD1 (5 bases). V was shortened by 3 bases and J by 7 bases, with 7 bases between the two germline ends. Germline CDR1 SGHDN, CDR2 FVKESK. This CDR3 is built from 13 residues.

The J gene is TRBJ1-4, the V gene TRBV30, with 7 bases fitting TRBD1. CDR3 length: 18 residues. Looked up from germline, CDR1 is GTSNPN and CDR2 is SVGIG (reference sequence). V gave up 3 bases and J gave up 7 bases; unmatched junction bases: 20. The CDR3 protein is CAWSGQTSGTVEGEKLFF. CDR3 nucleotides: TGTGCCTGGAGCGGACAGACCTCCGGGACAGTAGAAGGTGAAAAACTGTTTTTT. Full variable domain (remainder filled in from reference TRBV30 and TRBJ1-4): SQTIHQWPATLVQPVGSPLSLECTVEGTSNPNLYWYRQAAGRGLQLLFYSVGIGQISSEVPQNLSASRPQDRQFILSSKKLLLSDSGFYLCAWSGQTSGTVEGEKLFFGSGTQLSVL.

In regard to this clone: Different DNA sequences within this sample yield the same CDR3. This chain uses TRBV6-5 with TRBJ2-3, with TRBD1 identical over 8 bases. V trimming: 0 bases; J trimming: 3 bases; junction bases outside the gene matches: 2. The germline V gene encodes CDR1 MNHEY and CDR2 SVGAGI. The CDR3 is 15 amino acids. The CDR3 coding sequence is TGTGCCAGCAGTTACTCCGGACAGGGAACAGATACGCAGTATTTT. Translating gives CASSYSGQGTDTQYF.

This clone appeared once. The rearrangement joins TRBV6-5 to TRBJ2-2, with D perhaps TRBD2 (7 bases). V lost 6 bases and J lost 4, with 15 bases in between. CDR3 length equals 15 residues. Germline V gene lookup returns CDR1 MNHEY and CDR2 SVGAGI. The CDR3: CASSRGGRGTGELFF. DNA for the CDR3: TGTGCCAGCAGCCGCGGGGGCCGGGGCACCGGGGAGCTGTTTTTT.

This clone has more than one count but fewer than ten. This chain joins TRBV5-6 and TRBJ1-1, with TRBD1 matching 8 bases. CDR3 length equals 13 residues. With 4 bases clipped from V and 3 bases from J, the junction kept 2 bases outside the gene matches. CDR1 and CDR2 from the germline V gene are SGHDT and YYEEEE. Written as DNA, the CDR3 is TGTGCCAGCAGCCCGGGACAGGACACTGAAGCTTTCTTT. As protein: CASSPGQDTEAFF.

This clone was found once. This chain joins TRBV27 and TRBJ1-2, with 7 bases matching TRBD1. This CDR3 is 14 amino acids long. CDR1 is MNHEY and CDR2 is SMNVEV in the germline V gene (reference sequence). V dropped 5 bases and J dropped 5; count of bases not matched to a gene: 8. The CDR3 nucleotides are TGTGCCAGCAGTCTCCGGACAGGACCATATGGCTACACCTTC. This translates into CASSLRTGPYGYTF.

This rearrangement joins TRBV28 to TRBJ2-7; a possible D gene is TRBD1 (6 bases). Between the trimmed V and J ends, which lost 3 bases and 4 bases, there was a span of 10 bases. CDR1 MDHEN and CDR2 SYDVKM come from the germline V gene. CDR3 length: 13 amino acids. CDR3 DNA sequence: TGTGCCAGCAGTTTGGGACAAAAATACGAGCAGTACTTC. It encodes CASSLGQKYEQYF.

The V gene is TRBV5-4, the J gene TRBJ1-3, with TRBD1 matching 7 bases. Germline CDR1 is SGHNT and CDR2 is YYREEE (reference sequence). Germline trimming cut 2 bases from V and 6 bases from J; bases unmatched to any gene: 5. CDR3 length: 14 amino acids. This CDR3 reads CASSFDRVKNTIYF. The CDR3 nucleotides are TGTGCCAGCAGCTTCGACAGGGTGAAAAACACCATATATTTT.

This rearrangement joins TRBV28 to TRBJ2-3, with D possibly matching TRBD1 (6 bases). V gave up 2 bases and J gave up 2 bases, with 11 bases separating them. CDR1 is MDHEN, CDR2 SYDVKM, per germline. The CDR3 covers 15 residues. CDR3 protein: CASSLLDSDTDTQYF. The CDR3 nucleotides are TGTGCCAGCAGTTTACTGGACAGCGACACAGATACGCAGTATTTT.

A note on this clone: A read error may produce the germline difference seen at one junction end. Other DNA sequences of this sample code for an identical CDR3. This sequence joins TRBV9 and TRBJ2-2; perhaps TRBD2 as D (5 bases). The CDR3 extends over 13 amino acids. CDR1 SGDLS and CDR2 YYNGEE come from the germline V gene. In nucleotides, the CDR3 is TGTGCCAGCAGCGTAGACGGCACCGGGGAGTTGTTTTTT. The encoded protein is CASSVDGTGELFF.

The chain has TRBV10-3 and TRBJ1-5; D uncertain. Deletions cut 4 bases from V and 5 bases from J, with 9 bases between. Looked up from germline, CDR1 is ENHRY and CDR2 is SYGVKD. The CDR3 covers 13 residues. The CDR3: CAISGQKHQPQHF. CDR3 DNA: TGTGCCATCAGTGGTCAGAAACATCAGCCCCAGCATTTT.

This clone has a handful of counts. The rearrangement joins TRBV30 to TRBJ2-7; D is possibly TRBD2 (6 bases). The CDR3 covers 16 residues. CDR1 is GTSNPN, CDR2 SVGIG, per germline (reference sequence). V lost 1 base to trimming and J lost 4 bases, with 20 bases between them. CDR3 loop: CAWSAPHGGTVYEQYF. CDR3 coding DNA: TGTGCCTGGAGTGCGCCCCATGGGGGGACGGTGTACGAGCAGTACTTC.

The chain recombines TRBV6-2 or TRBV6-3 with TRBJ2-1, with 12 bases that match TRBD2. V lost 0 bases and J lost 10; bases outside the gene matches: 4. CDR1 is MNHEY, CDR2 SVGEGT, per germline. This CDR3 contains 15 residues. CDR3 sequence reads: CASSYSTSGSIEQFF. CDR3 coding DNA: TGTGCCAGCAGTTACTCGACTAGCGGGAGTATCGAGCAGTTCTTC.

This rearrangement joins TRBV5-8 to TRBJ2-3; D is undetermined. Germline CDR1 and CDR2: SGHTS and YDEGEE. V gave up 5 bases and J gave up 4 bases, with 8 bases separating them. The CDR3 extends over 12 amino acids. CDR3 bases: TGTGCCAGCAGTTTACGGGCAGATACGCAGTATTTT. As protein: CASSLRADTQYF.

J is TRBJ2-5 and V is TRBV15, with 10 bases identical to TRBD2. Losses at the gene ends were 0 bases for V and 5 bases for J; bases not matched to a gene: 6. CDR3 length equals 16 residues. Germline values: CDR1 LNHNV, CDR2 YYDKDF (reference sequence). The CDR3 DNA reads TGTGCCACCAGCAGAGAAAAGCGGGGGGGCTGGGAGACCCAGTACTTC. Its translation is CATSREKRGGWETQYF.